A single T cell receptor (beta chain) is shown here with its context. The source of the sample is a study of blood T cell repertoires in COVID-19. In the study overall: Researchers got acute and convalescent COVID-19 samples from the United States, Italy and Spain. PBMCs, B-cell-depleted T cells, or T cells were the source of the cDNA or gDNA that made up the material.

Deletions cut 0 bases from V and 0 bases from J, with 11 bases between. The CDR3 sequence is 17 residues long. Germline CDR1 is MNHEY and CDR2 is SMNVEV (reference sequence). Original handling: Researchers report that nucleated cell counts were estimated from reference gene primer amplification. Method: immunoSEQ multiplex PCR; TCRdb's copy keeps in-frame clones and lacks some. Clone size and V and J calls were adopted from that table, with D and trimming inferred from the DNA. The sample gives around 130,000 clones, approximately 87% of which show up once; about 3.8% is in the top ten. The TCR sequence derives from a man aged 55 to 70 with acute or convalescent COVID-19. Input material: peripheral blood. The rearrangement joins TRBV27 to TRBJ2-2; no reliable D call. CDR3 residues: CASSLSVAVANTGELFF. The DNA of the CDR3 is TGTGCCAGCAGTTTATCGGTGGCGGTAGCGAACACCGGGGAGCTGTTTTTT.